This T cell receptor beta chain derives from a study of cytomegalovirus exposure and HLA in healthy donors. Primers for the PCR totalled 60 Vbeta and 13 Jbeta. Profiling relied on immunoSEQ multiplex PCR, and the TCRdb table lists in-frame clones only, not all of them. Among 90,000 to 95,000 clones listed, around 81% were seen once. Study findings and constraints: Per a later analysis, approximately 16,000 TCR beta sequences showed association with HLA alleles at 0.05 false discovery rate. About 87% or about 30% of the time was how often most TCR beta V segments were productive, according to an earlier analysis.

V gave up 7 bases and J gave up 4 bases; unmatched junction bases: 4. Germline V CDR1 and CDR2: SNHLY, FYNNEI. The CDR3 length is 15 residues. Note on this clone: Its antigen is still unknown.

The receptor was isolated from a man younger than 30 in good health and CMV-seronegative. The V call is TRBV2, the J call TRBJ2-1; 13 bases agree with TRBD2. Material: PBMCs. CDR3 DNA: TGTGCCAGCAATCAACTAGCGGGGGGGTACAATGAGCAGTTCTTC. Its protein is CASNQLAGGYNEQFF.